The 18 T cell receptor beta chains listed next were all sequenced from one sample in a study of shared clonotypes between healthy human individuals. The protocol was immunoSEQ multiplex PCR, while the TCRdb copy is restricted to in-frame clones and leaves out a portion. The sample consists of 2,500,000 or so clones, 85% to 95% of them appearing once. Sequences were obtained from naive CD4+ T cells from PBMCs. Sample subset: CD45RA+ positively selected. The receptors come from a man between 18 and 29 years old in good health. Some clones in this sample may be carry-over from other donors' samples.

The rearrangement uses TRBV6-5 and TRBJ1-6; the D is unclear. The V and J ends lost 6 bases and 2 bases respectively, with 11 bases between them. CDR1 is MNHEY and CDR2 is SVGAGI in the germline V gene. The CDR3 is made up of 15 amino acids. In nucleotides, the CDR3 is TGTGCCAGCAGATACAGTGGTACCTATAATTCACCCCTCCACTTT. Translating it yields CASRYSGTYNSPLHF.

The J gene is TRBJ1-1, the V gene TRBV5-1; 10 bases fit TRBD1. The CDR3 sequence is 16 residues long. Losses at the gene ends were 4 bases for V and 1 base for J; bases not matched to a gene: 7. Germline assignment: CDR1 SGHRS and CDR2 YFSETQ. The CDR3 nucleotides are TGCGCCAGCAGCCCGGACAGGGGGAATCCGAACACTGAAGCTTTCTTT. It is translated as CASSPDRGNPNTEAFF.

This chain joins TRBV18 and TRBJ2-7; 9 bases match TRBD2. V was clipped by 5 bases and J by 2 bases; unmatched bases: 19. CDR3 length: 19 amino acids. CDR1 and CDR2 from the germline V gene are KGHSH and LQKENI. Written as DNA, the CDR3 is TGTGCCAGCTCAAGAAGGGCTAGCGGGATCGGGATGAAGGCCTACGAGCAGTACTTC. Its protein is CASSRRASGIGMKAYEQYF.

This chain connects TRBV28 to TRBJ1-5; D might be TRBD1 (5 bases). V shed 11 bases and J shed 3 bases, with 20 bases lying between them. Germline-derived CDR1 and CDR2 are MDHEN and SYDVKM. There are 15 residues in the CDR3. CDR3 nucleotides: TGTGCCTTGGGGGGGGACGGCGTTGACAATCAGCCCCAGCATTTT. Its protein product is CALGGDGVDNQPQHF.

This clone has a handful of counts. This chain connects TRBV10-3 to TRBJ1-2; 9 bases line up with TRBD1. Trimming removed 5 bases from V and 3 bases from J; junction bases left unmatched: 4. In germline, CDR1 is ENHRY, CDR2 SYGVKD. The CDR3 runs 14 residues. CDR3 residues: CAISWDREDYGYTF. CDR3 DNA sequence: TGTGCCATCAGTTGGGACAGGGAGGACTATGGCTACACCTTC.

CDR3: CASSGGTGGSYEQYF. The CDR3 DNA follows: TGTGCCAGCAGTGGCGGGACAGGGGGTTCCTACGAGCAGTACTTC. The chain uses TRBV2 and TRBJ2-7; 11 bases are shared with TRBD1. Germline loops: CDR1 SNHLY, CDR2 FYNNEI. The CDR3 has 15 amino acids. Trimming removed 4 bases from V and 1 base from J; junction bases left unmatched: 3.

The chain uses TRBV5-1 and TRBJ1-1; 7 positions match TRBD1. This CDR3 contains 13 residues. J gave up 8 bases and V 0 bases, and 4 bases lay outside the gene matches. Germline V gene data show CDR1 as SGHRS and CDR2 as YFSETQ. CDR3 sequence (DNA): TGCGCCAGCAGCTTGGGAGGGGGCCGAGAAGCTTTCTTT. This sequence encodes CASSLGGGREAFF.

The CDR3 DNA follows: TGCGCCAGCAGCCCGGGGGGCCGCTATGGCTACACCTTC. Translation: CASSPGGRYGYTF. This chain joins TRBV5-1 and TRBJ1-2; TRBD1 is a possible D gene (6 bases). Germline values: CDR1 SGHRS, CDR2 YFSETQ. Trimming cost V 4 bases and J 4 bases, with 11 bases left between them. This CDR3 contains 13 residues.

For this clone: The same CDR3 arises from other DNA sequences in this sample as well. The chain's CDR3 is CASSLVLAKDEQFF. Written as DNA, the CDR3 is TGTGCCAGCAGCTTAGTTCTAGCGAAAGATGAGCAGTTCTTC. The genes are TRBV7-2 and TRBJ2-1; a weak D match, TRBD2 (6 bases). CDR3 size: 14 residues. CDR1 SGHTA and CDR2 FQGNSA come from the germline V gene. Between the trimmed V and J ends, which lost 1 base and 8 bases, there was a span of 12 bases.

The rearrangement uses TRBV29-1 and TRBJ2-5, with D unresolved. V shed 3 bases and J shed 5 bases, with 10 bases lying between them. Germline-derived CDR1 and CDR2 are SQVTM and ANQGSEA. The length of the CDR3 is 12 residues. The CDR3, as DNA: TGCAGCGTTGACTGGAATGGGGAGACCCAGTACTTC. Encoded protein: CSVDWNGETQYF.

This clone came up once. The V call is TRBV14, the J call TRBJ1-3; D is unresolved. The CDR3 consists of 18 residues. From germline, CDR1 is SGHDN and CDR2 FVKESK. The germline V and J ends were trimmed by 0 bases and 2 bases, with 17 bases remaining between them. CDR3 region: CASSQDLPRTRAGNTIYF. The DNA for the CDR3 is TGTGCCAGCAGCCAAGATCTCCCCCGCACCCGGGCTGGAAACACCATATATTTT.

The chain couples TRBV18 to TRBJ1-1; 7 bases agree with TRBD1. The CDR3 has 16 residues. The V segment lost 2 bases and the J segment 7 bases; nucleotides outside the gene matches: 13. Germline CDR1 and CDR2: KGHSH and LQKENI. CDR3 sequence: CASSPSGDSGFLEAFF. The CDR3 DNA reads as TGTGCCAGCTCACCAAGTGGGGACAGCGGATTTCTTGAAGCTTTCTTT.

The J gene is TRBJ2-1, the V gene TRBV5-1, with 10 nucleotides matching TRBD2. Per the germline V gene, CDR1 is SGHRS and CDR2 is YFSETQ. The J segment lost 2 bases and the V segment lost 3 bases, leaving 5 bases of the junction unmatched. The CDR3 runs 16 residues. This CDR3 reads CASSSVSGRAYNEQFF. In nucleotides, the CDR3 is TGCGCCAGCAGCTCAGTAAGCGGGAGGGCCTACAATGAGCAGTTCTTC.

The chain is built from TRBV7-3 and TRBJ1-1; D ambiguous. With 0 bases removed from V and 3 bases from J, the gap between germline ends came to 14 bases. This CDR3 has 16 residues. The germline V gene has CDR1 SGHTA and CDR2 FQGTGA. CDR3 in amino acids: CASSLTPYISDTEAFF. The CDR3 DNA reads as TGTGCCAGCAGCTTAACCCCCTACATTTCAGACACTGAAGCTTTCTTT.

A word on this clone: Other DNA sequences in this sample translate to the same CDR3. The chain uses TRBV28 and TRBJ2-1; 7 bases are a match to TRBD2. V shed 5 bases, J shed 0 bases, and the junction held 7 bases outside the gene matches. The CDR3 contains 16 residues. Germline lookup yields CDR1 MDHEN and CDR2 SYDVKM. In DNA form, the CDR3 reads TGTGCCAGCAGTACTCGACTAGCCAGCTCCTACAATGAGCAGTTCTTC. Its translation: CASSTRLASSYNEQFF.

The rearrangement uses TRBV2 and TRBJ2-3; 12 bases line up with TRBD2. Germline V gene data show CDR1 as SNHLY and CDR2 as FYNNEI. The trim removed 5 bases at V and 2 bases at J, leaving 5 bases unmatched. The CDR3 totals 16 residues. DNA of the CDR3: TGTGCCAGCAGTCCTGGACTAGCGGGGTACACAGATACGCAGTATTTT. Translation: CASSPGLAGYTDTQYF.

The chain employs TRBV28 and TRBJ2-1, with D hard to call. CDR1 is MDHEN and CDR2 is SYDVKM in the germline V gene. The CDR3 contains 12 residues. V gave up 2 bases and J gave up 12 bases, with 11 bases separating them. DNA of the CDR3: TGTGCCAGCAGTTTAGGGCGGCGCGGGCAGTTCTTC. Amino acids: CASSLGRRGQFF.

This clone was seen just once. The chain links TRBV10-2 to TRBJ1-4, with TRBD1 matching 8 bases. Trimming cost V 6 bases and J 8 bases; bases outside gene matches: 8. The CDR3 sequence is 14 residues long. The germline gives CDR1 WSHSY, CDR2 SAAADI. The CDR3 region is CASRDTGGEEKLFF. In nucleotides, the CDR3 is TGCGCCAGCAGAGACACAGGGGGGGAGGAAAAACTGTTTTTT.